Given below is one T cell receptor (beta chain) in context. Trimming took off 2 bases at V and 4 bases at J, with 15 bases between the two ends. This CDR3 spans 14 amino acids. In germline, CDR1 is GTSNPN, CDR2 SVGIG (reference sequence). Method: immunoSEQ multiplex PCR; TCRdb's copy keeps in-frame clones and lacks some. The sample includes some 60,000 clones, around 79% seen only once; the top ten take roughly 18%. The sample comes from a study of blood T cell repertoires in COVID-19. Material: peripheral blood. The V and J genes are TRBV30 and TRBJ2-7, with D possibly TRBD2 on 6 matching bases. The source is a woman between 50 and 59 years old with active or convalescent COVID-19. DNA of the CDR3: TGTGCCTGGAGTCACGGTAGCGGACTATACGAGCAGTACTTC. Its translation is CAWSHGSGLYEQYF.